A selection of T cell receptor beta chains follows, all from one sample in a study of monozygotic twins with cystic fibrosis. Profiled with immunoSEQ multiplex PCR; TCRdb holds only in-frame clones, not every one. The sample lists under 40,000 clones; around 96% were seen once. The sample comprised blood. All receptors come from a girl aged 2-9 years with cystic fibrosis. Both conserved end residues are part of each CDR3. The D gene is left open where the match is weak. Clone size, where shown, is once, few, many, or a class for clones that have expanded.

>TRBJ1-1|NA|13|TRBV6-6|TRBD1
TGTGCCAGCACCCTGACAGGGATTACTGAAGCTTTCTTT
CASTLTGITEAFF
>TRBJ2-1|NA|16|TRBV9|TRBD2
TGTGCCAGCAGCGAGACTAGCGGGACGTACTACAATGAGCAGTTCTTC
CASSETSGTYYNEQFF
>TRBJ2-7|few|12|TRBV6-5|NA
TGTGCCAGCAGTTGGCAGGGGTACGAGCAGTACTTC
CASSWQGYEQYF
>TRBJ1-2|NA|11|TRBV12-5|NA
TGTGCTACTAGGGGGGATGATGGCTACACCTTC
CATRGDDGYTF
>TRBJ2-1|NA|17|TRBV7-9|TRBD1
TGTGCCAGCAGCTTAGCCACAGGGGGATCAGAGGGGAATGAGCAGTTCTTC
CASSLATGGSEGNEQFF
>TRBJ1-1|NA|15|TRBV6-1|NA
TGTGCCAGCAGTGAAGCAGCAGGGTCGAGGGCTGAAGCTTTCTTT
CASSEAAGSRAEAFF
>TRBJ1-4|NA|13|TRBV9|NA
TGTGCCAGCAGCGTAGAGGCAGGTGAAAAACTGTTTTTT
CASSVEAGEKLFF
>TRBJ1-1|NA|13|TRBV7-8|TRBD1
TGTGCCAGCAGCTTAGTTATCGGACAGGACGCTTTCTTT
CASSLVIGQDAFF
>TRBJ2-7|NA|16|TRBV5-1|NA
TGCGCCAGCAGCCAGGACGAGCGGGCGAGCTCCTACGAGCAGTACTTC
CASSQDERASSYEQYF
>TRBJ2-7|NA|14|TRBV7-6|NA
TGTGCCAGCAGCTCAACAGGGTCGGACCACGAGCAGTACTTC
CASSSTGSDHEQYF
>TRBJ2-7|NA|13|TRBV29-1|TRBD1
TGCAGCGTTGAACCGGGACAGGGGAGCGAGCAGTACTTC
CSVEPGQGSEQYF
>TRBJ2-1|NA|15|TRBV9|TRBD2
TGTGCCAGCAGCGGGGGACTAGCGTACTACAATGAGCAGTTCTTC
CASSGGLAYYNEQFF
>TRBJ1-3|NA|15|TRBV2|NA
TGTGCCAGCAGTACCCGGGGCCTCTCTGGAAACACCATATATTTT
CASSTRGLSGNTIYF
>TRBJ1-5|NA|14|TRBV19|NA
TGTGCCAGTAGTATCCGGGACTTAGGTCAGCCCCAGCATTTT
CASSIRDLGQPQHF
>TRBJ2-7|once|14|TRBV4-1|NA
TGCGCCAGCAGCCTCAGACAGGCATCCTACGAGCAGTACTTC
CASSLRQASYEQYF
>TRBJ1-2|NA|12|TRBV6-5|NA
TGTGCCAGCATCGCCCCAAACTATGGCTACACCTTC
CASIAPNYGYTF
>TRBJ1-2|NA|12|TRBV9|NA
TGTGCCAGCAGTATGCAAAACTATGGCTACACCTTC
CASSMQNYGYTF
>TRBJ1-2|NA|15|TRBV5-1|NA
TGCGCCAGCAGCTTGGCAGCAACCGCTAACTATGGCTACACCTTC
CASSLAATANYGYTF
>TRBJ1-6|NA|18|TRBV28|TRBD1
TGTGCCAGCAGTTCACGGGACAGAATGAGCTCCTATAATTCACCCCTCCACTTT
CASSSRDRMSSYNSPLHF
>TRBJ2-7|NA|15|TRBV5-6|TRBD1
TGTGCCAGCAGCTTACGGGACAGTGGGACCTACGAGCAGTACTTC
CASSLRDSGTYEQYF
>TRBJ2-7|NA|14|TRBV19|NA
TGTGCCAGTAGTTTAGCGGAGGAGTTTGTCGAGCAGTACTTC
CASSLAEEFVEQYF
>TRBJ1-2|NA|14|TRBV7-9|TRBD1
TGTGCCAGCAGGCCAGCCGGGACAGGATATGGCTACACCTTC
CASRPAGTGYGYTF
>TRBJ1-1|NA|14|TRBV5-4|NA
TGTGCCAGCAGCTTGTGGGGGTTCGGCACTGAAGCTTTCTTT
CASSLWGFGTEAFF
>TRBJ1-2|once|14|TRBV19|NA
TGTGCCAGTAGTGAACCACGGACAGACTATGGCTACACCTTC
CASSEPRTDYGYTF
>TRBJ2-6|NA|16|TRBV19|NA
TGTGCCAGTAGCCCCGGTGAGAGGAGTGGGGCCAACGTCCTGACTTTC
CASSPGERSGANVLTF
>TRBJ1-2|NA|11|TRBV4-1|TRBD1
TGCGCCAGTGGACAGGGCAATGGCTACACCTTC
CASGQGNGYTF
>TRBJ2-1|NA|15|TRBV5-6|NA
TGTGCCAGCAGCTTGGTTCAGGGCTCCTACAATGAGCAGTTCTTC
CASSLVQGSYNEQFF
>TRBJ2-7|once|13|TRBV29-1|NA
TGCAGCGTGTCCCCGGGACTTTTCCACGAGCAGTACTTC
CSVSPGLFHEQYF
>TRBJ2-5|NA|13|TRBV30|NA
TGTGCCTGGGGAGCCATTAGGGGAGAGACCCAGTACTTC
CAWGAIRGETQYF
>TRBJ2-7|NA|15|TRBV11-2|NA
TGTGCCAGCAGCTTAGAATGGGGAAGCTCCTACGAGCAGTACTTC
CASSLEWGSSYEQYF
>TRBJ2-1|NA|15|TRBV2|TRBD2
TGTGCCTGCCTCGCCAGGACTAGCGGGAGCAATGAGCAGTTCTTC
CACLARTSGSNEQFF
>TRBJ2-5|NA|15|TRBV30|NA
TGTGCCTGGAGTGTCCGGGCCCCTAGGAGGGAGACCCAGTACTTC
CAWSVRAPRRETQYF
>TRBJ1-1|NA|13|TRBV29-1|NA
TGCAGCGTTGCTAGGTCAATGAACACTGAAGCTTTCTTT
CSVARSMNTEAFF
>TRBJ1-1|NA|13|TRBV11-1|NA
TGTGCCAGCAGCCCAATTAGGGTCCCTGAAGCTTTCTTT
CASSPIRVPEAFF
>TRBJ1-1|NA|15|TRBV6-5|NA
TGTGCCAGCAGTTCCCGACAGGCGTGGAACACTGAAGCTTTCTTT
CASSSRQAWNTEAFF
>TRBJ2-5|once|15|TRBV9|TRBD2
TGTGCCAGCAGCGCGGGACTAGCGGGGCAAGAGACCCAGTACTTC
CASSAGLAGQETQYF
>TRBJ2-2|NA|13|TRBV19|NA
TGTGCCAGTAGTCCACGAGTCACCGGGGAGCTGTTTTTT
CASSPRVTGELFF
>TRBJ2-7|NA|11|TRBV28|NA
TGTGCCAGTTGGGGTAAATACGAGCAGTACTTC
CASWGKYEQYF
>TRBJ2-1|once|16|TRBV9|TRBD2
TGTGCCAGCAGCGTAGTGGGGTCTAGCGGGACGAGTGAGCAGTTCTTC
CASSVVGSSGTSEQFF
>TRBJ2-6|once|17|TRBV7-9|NA
TGTGCCAGCAGCTTCTTTTCTAGGAGATCTGGGGCCAACGTCCTGACTTTC
CASSFFSRRSGANVLTF
>TRBJ2-1|NA|15|TRBV4-1|TRBD2
TGCGCCAGCAGCCAAACTAGCGGCTCCTACAATGAGCAGTTCTTC
CASSQTSGSYNEQFF
>TRBJ2-5|NA|15|TRBV19|TRBD1
TGTGCCAGTAGTCCCCTGACAGGGGCAGGAGAGACCCAGTACTTC
CASSPLTGAGETQYF